This TCR beta chain derives from a study of T cells in tuberculosis (dated by TCRdb to 2016 to 2019). As for the study more broadly: The study combined CD1B tetramers and high-throughput TCR immunosequencing to characterize T cells specific for the mycobacterial lipid antigen glucose monomycolate (GMM). IGRA-negative adolescents, IGRA-positive adolescents with latent tuberculosis and adults with active tuberculosis, around nine per group, were compared in a South African clinical cohort. PBMC from active tuberculosis patients were archived either before standard anti-tuberculosis treatment began or within 7 days of the start of that treatment.

Paper-wide results and their limitations: A classifier using the diverse GMM-specific repertoire reached about 90% accuracy (AUROC approximately 0.91), compared with approximately 73% accuracy using GEM motif frequencies. Compared with IGRA-negative controls, TCR-alpha repertoires from active tuberculosis had smaller mean NN-distances to GMM-specific TCRs, which suggests that these TCRs underwent clonal expansion. The smaller NN-distances were partly driven by shorter CDR3-alpha lengths in active tuberculosis patients, and the difference for TCR-beta did not reach statistical significance. Clinical samples were selected based on which cryopreserved specimens were available, and the active tuberculosis cases were adults whereas the controls were adolescents.

Reading from cysteine to phenylalanine, the CDR3 counts 16 amino acids. CDR3 DNA is the only sequence kept; it has 48 bases, read in frame from the first base. For CDR1 and CDR2, the germline V gene lists SGDLS and YYNGEE. Between the V and J ends, shortened by 2 bases and 4 bases respectively, the junction contains 15 bases. Worth noting for this clone: Its target antigen remains unknown. Base quality data are lacking; no much larger clone is found one base away.

TCR libraries were generated with the immunoSEQ multiplex PCR assay, using TCR-beta and/or TCR-alpha/delta assays for each sample. The amplified TCR libraries were sequenced using the Illumina high-throughput platform. The paper's data handling went like this. Clustering and dimensionality reduction were performed using pairwise TCRdist distances among GMM-specific receptors from ex vivo sorted or in vitro expanded T cells. Each clinical repertoire was scored by mean NN-distance, the average TCRdist to the nearest 10% of tetramer-positive reference sequences. GEM TCR motif frequency was computed as the fraction of unique TCRs matching known GEM sequences by V/J usage and CDR3 length. Linear discriminant analysis with leave-one-out cross-validation, implemented in scikit-learn, was used to classify active tuberculosis. What TCRdb holds here is the immuneACCESS table cut down to in-frame rearrangements. Part of the clones is not present; checked against another copy, under half of the missing clones reflect an unresolved V gene, and the others are unexplained. The V and J calls and the clone size are those of that table, but D and trimming were determined from the DNA. The sample table shows some 49,000 clones, and about 95% are seen once. The top ten clonotypes cover 1.4% of the sample.

The time point label on this specimen signifies: new active TB diagnosis, blood taken before or within 7 days of starting treatment. Patients with active tuberculosis were defined as newly diagnosed, HIV-seronegative South African adults aged 18 years or older. Confirmation of active tuberculosis was based on positive sputum smear microscopy and/or a positive M. tuberculosis culture. Unsorted cryopreserved PBMC were immunosequenced, covering on average approximately 96,000 T cells per clinical donor. The receptor's source is an adult with tuberculosis. The rearranged chain carries TRBV9 and TRBJ2-2, and possibly TRBD2, on 6 matching bases. Sequenced material: PBMCs, taken at tuberculosis diagnosis. For the CDR3, the sequence is CASSVRVNGGTGELFF. Read as DNA, the sequence is TGTGCCAGCAGCGTTCGGGTAAACGGGGGCACCGGGGAGCTGTTTTTT.